This T cell receptor (beta chain) was retrieved from a study of blood T cell repertoires in COVID-19. Per the germline V gene, CDR1 is SGHRS and CDR2 is YFSETQ. Losses at the gene ends were 0 bases for V and 8 bases for J; bases not matched to a gene: 8. The CDR3 is 15 amino acids. Assay: immunoSEQ multiplex PCR; the TCRdb copy retains only in-frame clones and omits some. The sample includes some 45,000 clones, approximately 84% of them seen just once. This chain links TRBV5-1 with TRBJ2-1; 7 nucleotides align to TRBD1. Material: peripheral blood. This TCR derives from a man aged 55-75 years with acute or convalescent COVID-19. DNA of the CDR3: TGCGCCAGCAGCTTGGAGACAGGGTTTGTGGATGAGCAGTTCTTC. Translating gives CASSLETGFVDEQFF.